This TCR beta chain was recorded in a study of T-cell memory formation after mild COVID-19. Study observations and caveats: Memory from before infection featured some responding clones, which suggests cross-reactive memory joined.

This clonotype was detected a few times. The antigen is not known. V lost 2 bases, J lost 4 bases, and 8 bases lay in between. Germline lookup yields CDR1 GTSNPN and CDR2 SVGIG (reference sequence). The CDR3 covers 12 residues. TCRdb ran MiXCR on the 5' RACE reads and lists one entry per CDR3 protein. The sample holds more than 400,000 distinct CDR3 sequences, 15% to 20% seen once. The sequenced material came from PBMCs or a T cell subset sorted from them (not recorded which). The rearrangement links TRBV30 to TRBJ1-2, with D unclear. The origin of this receptor is an adult woman who had mild COVID-19 (a few samples of this study predate the infection). Cell type and time point are not known. CDR3 sequence: CAWSPTFYGYTF. CDR3 nucleotides: TGTGCCTGGAGTCCGACCTTCTATGGCTACACCTTC.